The rows below give T cell receptor beta chains drawn from one sample of a study of OX40 agonist ivuxolimab in advanced cancers. Sequencing was performed with immunoSEQ multiplex PCR; in TCRdb, only in-frame clones are kept and a portion is missing. The sample records around 85,000 clones, under 95% being singletons. Sequenced material: CD4+ or CD8+ T cells sorted from blood, taken in a trial of the OX40 agonist ivuxolimab. The receptors shown here come from an adult with an advanced solid tumor such as melanoma, head and neck, liver or kidney cancer. Each CDR3 is given with its conserved first and last residue. The D gene is left open where the match is weak. Size tells how often a clone was seen (once, few, many) or the class of an expanded clone, and some rows leave it out.

V gene	D gene	J gene	clone size	CDR3 protein	CDR3 DNA
TRBV19	-	TRBJ2-7	once	CASSISAAPYEQYF	TGTGCCAGTAGTATATCGGCAGCCCCTTACGAGCAGTACTTC
TRBV14	-	TRBJ1-2	few	CASSQDPRGYGYTF	TGTGCCAGCAGCCAAGATCCGCGGGGCTATGGCTACACCTTC
TRBV18	-	TRBJ1-1	-	CASSPRGGEAFF	TGTGCCAGCTCACCACGTGGCGGTGAGGCTTTCTTT
TRBV6-1	-	TRBJ1-3	-	CASRRGGGNTIYF	TGTGCCAGCAGGAGGGGGGGTGGAAACACCATATATTTT
TRBV6-6	-	TRBJ1-5	-	CASSYVVINQPQHF	TGTGCCAGCAGTTACGTCGTGATCAATCAGCCCCAGCATTTT
TRBV27	TRBD2	TRBJ2-3	once	CASSPLGGGASTDTQYF	TGTGCCAGCAGTCCCCTAGGCGGGGGTGCTAGCACAGATACGCAGTATTTT
TRBV7-3	TRBD1	TRBJ2-3	-	CASSLGPDRGLNTDTQYF	TGTGCCAGCAGCTTAGGGCCGGACAGGGGGCTAAACACAGATACGCAGTATTTT
TRBV20-1	-	TRBJ1-2	-	CSARGVYGYTF	TGCAGTGCTAGGGGGGTGTATGGCTACACCTTC
TRBV7-2	-	TRBJ2-1	-	CASSPRLVNEQFF	TGTGCCAGCAGCCCCCGACTAGTGAATGAGCAGTTCTTC
TRBV30	-	TRBJ2-7	-	CAWSSSSYEQYF	TGTGCCTGGAGTAGCAGTTCCTACGAGCAGTACTTC
TRBV18	-	TRBJ2-2	once	CASSPPGRGNTGELFF	TGTGCCAGCTCACCACCGGGGCGGGGTAACACCGGGGAGCTGTTTTTT
TRBV28	-	TRBJ1-2	-	CASSAAGEPYGYTF	TGTGCCAGCAGCGCCGCGGGGGAGCCCTATGGCTACACCTTC
TRBV5-1	TRBD2	TRBJ2-1	few	CASSLGLAGAEEQFF	TGCGCCAGCAGCTTGGGACTAGCGGGAGCGGAGGAGCAGTTCTTC
TRBV28	-	TRBJ2-4	-	CASSLPDAIKNIQYF	TGTGCCAGCAGTTTACCAGACGCCATCAAAAACATTCAGTACTTC
TRBV5-1	TRBD2	TRBJ2-2	-	CASSFDGTSPGELFF	TGCGCCAGCAGCTTTGATGGGACTAGCCCCGGGGAGCTGTTTTTT